One and the same sample provided the 19 T cell receptor beta chains below, sequenced in a study of T-cell memory formation after mild COVID-19. TCRdb fed the 5' RACE reads into MiXCR, producing one record per CDR3 protein. The sample contains hundreds of thousands of distinct CDR3 sequences, nearly 25% of which appear only once. The sequenced sample was PBMCs or a T cell subset sorted from them (not recorded which). The receptors originated from an adult woman who had mild COVID-19 (a few samples of this study predate the infection). Cell type and time point are not known.

The chain uses TRBV2 and TRBJ2-7, with D hard to call. Trimming left V 7 bases short and J 0 bases short, with 13 bases between. The CDR3 consists of 14 residues. In germline, CDR1 is SNHLY, CDR2 FYNNEI. The CDR3 here is CASMEQLSSYEQYF. The CDR3 nucleotides read TGTGCCAGCATGGAACAGCTGAGCTCCTACGAGCAGTACTTC.

This clonotype was observed a few times. This chain connects TRBV7-9 to TRBJ1-6; 7 nucleotides match TRBD1. CDR1 and CDR2 (germline): SEHNR, FQNEAQ (reference sequence). The CDR3 has 14 residues. With V trimmed by 6 bases and J by 3 bases, 2 bases remained unmatched. The CDR3 sequence is CASRGTDYNSPLHF. CDR3 bases: TGTGCCAGCAGAGGGACAGACTATAATTCACCCCTCCACTTT.

Here the CDR3 DNA reads TGTGCCAGCAGTTTAAGAGGGAATGAAAAACTGTTTTTT. It codes for CASSLRGNEKLFF. The V call is TRBV12-3 or TRBV12-4, the J call TRBJ1-4; D is uncertain. The CDR3 length is 13 residues. Trimming removed 2 bases from V and 5 bases from J, with 6 bases in between.

The V call is TRBV6-6, the J call TRBJ1-5; unclear D gene. Per germline, CDR1 MNHNY and CDR2 SVGAGI (reference sequence). Trimming removed 7 bases from V and 3 bases from J, with 13 bases in between. The CDR3 is made up of 14 amino acids. CDR3 coding DNA: TGTGCCAGCACCGGGGAGGGTAACAATCAGCCCCAGCATTTT. Translating it yields CASTGEGNNQPQHF.

This clonotype was counted only a few times. The CDR3 protein is CASSLAPGVWYGYTF. The CDR3 DNA reads as TGTGCCAGCAGTTTAGCGCCAGGGGTTTGGTATGGCTACACCTTC. The chain combines TRBV12-3 or TRBV12-4 with TRBJ1-2, with D maybe TRBD1 (6 bases). The V end lost 0 bases, the J end lost 5 bases, and 13 bases lay between the germline ends. This CDR3 is built from 15 residues.

The chain recombines TRBV12-3 or TRBV12-4 with TRBJ2-7, with D tentatively TRBD1 or TRBD2 (5 bases each). V lost 6 bases and J lost 1, with 10 bases in between. The CDR3 has 13 residues. The CDR3 reads CASRGPGSYEQYF. The DNA of the CDR3 is TGTGCCAGCAGGGGGCCGGGGTCCTACGAGCAGTACTTC.

This clonotype appeared a few times. This chain connects TRBV25-1 to TRBJ2-7; tentative D call: TRBD1 (6 bases). V shed 4 bases and J shed 0 bases, with 16 bases lying between them. The CDR3 is 16 amino acids. Germline assignment: CDR1 MGHDK and CDR2 SYGVNS. CDR3 coding DNA: TGTGCCAGCAGTGCCACGGGACACGAGACCTCCTACGAGCAGTACTTC. Amino acid sequence: CASSATGHETSYEQYF.

Only a few counts were recorded for this clonotype. The chain joins TRBV19 to TRBJ1-1; weak D call: TRBD1 (5 bases). The germline V gene has CDR1 LNHDA and CDR2 SQIVND (reference sequence). V was clipped by 1 base and J by 4 bases, with 13 bases between them. This CDR3 region has 15 residues. Written as DNA, the CDR3 is TGTGCCAGTAGTATAGGGGGGTTTGGAAGCACTGAAGCTTTCTTT. Translated: CASSIGGFGSTEAFF.

This chain joins TRBV7-9 and TRBJ1-1; 8 nucleotides line up with TRBD1. The V segment lost 5 bases and the J segment 3 bases; nucleotides outside the gene matches: 8. The germline V gene has CDR1 SEHNR and CDR2 FQNEAQ (reference sequence). The length of the CDR3 is 15 residues. The chain's CDR3 is CASSTPGGRDTEAFF. The CDR3 DNA reads as TGTGCCAGCAGCACCCCAGGGGGCCGGGACACTGAAGCTTTCTTT.

A few counts support this clonotype. This chain's CDR3 is CASSTQGTAKNIQYF. Written as DNA, the CDR3 is TGTGCCAGCAGTACCCAGGGGACGGCCAAAAACATTCAGTACTTC. The chain couples TRBV28 to TRBJ2-4; D is possibly TRBD1 (6 bases). The CDR3 extends over 15 amino acids. Trimming took off 5 bases at V and 1 base at J, with 12 bases between the two ends. Per the germline V gene, CDR1 is MDHEN and CDR2 is SYDVKM.

The chain carries TRBV5-1 and TRBJ2-5, with no clear D. This CDR3 comprises 15 residues. Germline CDR1 reads SGHRS; CDR2 reads YFSETQ. Trimming removed 0 bases from V and 5 bases from J, with 14 bases in between. CDR3 loop: CASSLETPVLETQYF. CDR3 bases: TGCGCCAGCAGCTTGGAGACTCCTGTTTTGGAGACCCAGTACTTC.

This chain uses TRBV6-5 with TRBJ2-7, with a possible D match to TRBD1 (6 bases). The CDR3 is made up of 14 amino acids. Germline V CDR1 and CDR2: MNHEY, SVGAGI. V lost 7 bases and J 4 bases, leaving 17 bases between the germline ends. CDR3 protein: CASIPGAGAYEQYF. The CDR3 DNA reads as TGTGCCAGCATCCCCGGGGCAGGGGCTTACGAGCAGTACTTC.

This chain uses TRBV9 with TRBJ2-5; possibly TRBD2 for D (7 bases). Trimming removed 4 bases at V and 1 base at J, with 17 bases between. The CDR3 contains 16 residues. CDR1 SGDLS and CDR2 YYNGEE come from the germline V gene. The CDR3 DNA reads as TGTGCCAGCAGCAAAGACGCGGGGGCTGTCCAAGAGACCCAGTACTTC. Protein product: CASSKDAGAVQETQYF.

The chain employs TRBV20-1 and TRBJ2-1; perhaps D is TRBD1 or TRBD2 (6 bases each). V was shortened by 1 base and J by 6 bases, with 16 bases between the two germline ends. CDR3 length: 15 residues. The germline V gene encodes CDR1 DFQATT and CDR2 SNEGSKA (reference sequence). CDR3 residues: CSARALGGIGNEQFF. In DNA form, the CDR3 reads TGCAGTGCTAGAGCCCTAGGGGGGATAGGCAATGAGCAGTTCTTC.

The chain joins TRBV4-1 to TRBJ1-4; 8 positions match TRBD1. The J segment lost 7 bases and the V segment lost 4 bases, leaving 5 bases of the junction unmatched. The CDR3 consists of 14 residues. CDR1 is MGHRA and CDR2 is YSYEKL in the germline V gene. The CDR3 DNA reads as TGCGCCAGCAGCCCCTGGGGGACAGGTGAAAAACTGTTTTTT. Its protein is CASSPWGTGEKLFF.

This clonotype has just a few counts. The chain uses TRBV27 and TRBJ2-7, with TRBD2 identical over 9 bases. CDR1 MNHEY and CDR2 SMNVEV come from the germline V gene (reference sequence). This CDR3 spans 15 amino acids. Trimming cost V 0 bases and J 0 bases; bases outside gene matches: 0. In DNA, the CDR3 is TGTGCCAGCAGTTTATCGACTAGCGGCTCCTACGAGCAGTACTTC. Protein product: CASSLSTSGSYEQYF.

This clonotype was detected a few times. The CDR3 here is CATRKDGGETQYF. In DNA, the CDR3 is TGTGCCACCAGAAAGGACGGGGGAGAGACCCAGTACTTC. This chain joins TRBV24-1 and TRBJ2-5; a possible D gene is TRBD2 (6 bases). Trimming removed 7 bases from V and 4 bases from J, with 12 bases in between. Looked up from germline, CDR1 is KGHDR and CDR2 is SFDVKD. The CDR3 runs to 13 residues.

In nucleotides, the CDR3 is TGTGCCAGCAGTTCTCAATGGGGGCAGGGCCGGAATGAAAAACTGTTTTTT. Translated: CASSSQWGQGRNEKLFF. The chain uses TRBV25-1 and TRBJ1-4, with D possibly TRBD1 on 6 matching bases. This CDR3 has 17 residues. The V gene lost 5 bases and the J gene lost 5 bases, with 21 bases spanning the gap. Germline V gene lookup returns CDR1 MGHDK and CDR2 SYGVNS.

In its sample, this clonotype was seen a few times. The chain couples TRBV12-3 or TRBV12-4 to TRBJ1-2, with 9 bases lining up with TRBD1. With 6 bases clipped from V and 4 bases from J, the junction kept 6 bases outside the gene matches. This CDR3 is 14 amino acids long. The DNA of the CDR3 is TGTGCCAGCAGCAGACCGGGACAGGGCTATGGCTACACCTTC. Translated: CASSRPGQGYGYTF.